The rows below give T cell receptor beta chains drawn from one sample of a study of control samples from healthy donors and cancer patients. The protocol was immunoSEQ multiplex PCR, while the TCRdb copy is restricted to in-frame clones and leaves out a portion. The sample holds 120,000 or so clones, approximately 90% seen once. The sequenced material came from blood. The receptors shown here come from a young man in good health. CDR3s include the opening cysteine and the closing phenylalanine or tryptophan. D genes are given only for firm matches. Size is omitted from some rows. Given values are once, few, many or a class for expanded clones.

TRBJ2-7 | NA | NA | TRBV11-3 | CASSFAAIYEQYF | TGTGCCAGCAGCTTCGCAGCCATCTACGAGCAGTACTTC
TRBJ1-1 | NA | NA | TRBV12-3/TRBV12-4 | CASTDRPNTEAFF | TGTGCCAGCACCGACAGGCCTAACACTGAAGCTTTCTTT
TRBJ1-3 | NA | NA | TRBV30 | CAWSVGTYQSDTIYF | TGTGCCTGGAGTGTTGGGACCTATCAAAGTGACACCATATATTTT
TRBJ1-1 | once | NA | TRBV5-1 | CASSHLTEEAFF | TGCGCCAGCAGCCACCTAACAGAAGAAGCTTTCTTT
TRBJ1-1 | few | NA | TRBV6-5 | CASSPTGNTEAFF | TGTGCCAGCAGTCCTACAGGGAACACTGAAGCTTTCTTT
TRBJ1-5 | NA | NA | TRBV11-2 | CASSFVRDQPQHF | TGTGCCAGCAGCTTCGTCAGGGATCAGCCCCAGCATTTT
TRBJ2-2 | NA | NA | TRBV5-1 | CASSGTQEKNLRGELFF | TGCGCCAGCAGCGGGACCCAGGAGAAAAACCTCAGGGGGGAGCTGTTTTTT
TRBJ2-5 | NA | NA | TRBV5-8 | CASSLGDGGETQYF | TGTGCCAGCAGCTTGGGGGACGGAGGAGAGACCCAGTACTTC
TRBJ1-2 | NA | TRBD1 | TRBV7-8 | CASSLRGLDYGYTF | TGTGCCAGCAGCTTAAGGGGGCTCGACTATGGCTACACCTTC
TRBJ2-3 | once | NA | TRBV24-1 | CATSDFSGTPTDTQYF | TGTGCCACCAGTGATTTCTCTGGGACTCCCACAGATACGCAGTATTTT
TRBJ2-2 | NA | NA | TRBV4-1 | CASSQRWRGHPNTGELFF | TGCGCCAGCAGCCAAAGATGGCGGGGACATCCGAACACCGGGGAGCTGTTTTTT
TRBJ2-5 | NA | NA | TRBV25-1 | CASSDGGRETQYF | TGTGCCAGCAGTGATGGAGGCCGAGAGACCCAGTACTTC
TRBJ1-5 | NA | NA | TRBV27 | CASSLTASNQPQHF | TGTGCCAGCAGTTTGACAGCTAGCAATCAGCCCCAGCATTTT
TRBJ2-5 | NA | NA | TRBV7-2 | CASSRAGLQETQYF | TGTGCCAGCAGCCGGGCAGGGCTTCAAGAGACCCAGTACTTC
TRBJ1-5 | NA | NA | TRBV7-8 | CASSLARNRANQPQHF | TGTGCCAGCAGCTTAGCGCGCAACAGGGCCAATCAGCCCCAGCATTTT
TRBJ1-5 | NA | TRBD1 | TRBV19 | CASSPDRGHQPQHF | TGTGCCAGTAGCCCTGACAGGGGGCATCAGCCCCAGCATTTT
TRBJ2-2 | NA | TRBD2 | TRBV2 | CASSESGGDTGELFF | TGTGCCAGCAGTGAATCCGGGGGGGACACCGGGGAGCTGTTTTTT
TRBJ1-5 | NA | NA | TRBV25-1 | CASSGRSNQPQHF | TGTGCCAGCAGTGGAAGAAGCAATCAGCCCCAGCATTTT
TRBJ1-1 | NA | TRBD1 | TRBV25-1 | CASSLTTGDLGAFF | TGTGCCAGCAGTTTAACGACAGGGGATCTGGGCGCTTTCTTT
TRBJ1-6 | NA | NA | TRBV25-1 | CASRTGESSYNSPLHF | TGTGCCAGCAGAACAGGAGAAAGCTCCTATAATTCACCCCTCCACTTT
TRBJ1-4 | NA | NA | TRBV11-2 | CASSQTRSATNEKLFF | TGTGCCAGCAGCCAAACAAGGAGTGCAACTAATGAAAAACTGTTTTTT
TRBJ1-1 | NA | NA | TRBV20-1 | CSAPKGGSAFF | TGCAGTGCTCCGAAGGGCGGGTCAGCTTTCTTT
TRBJ2-1 | few | NA | TRBV9 | CASSLGEGQTYNEQFF | TGTGCCAGCAGCTTAGGAGAAGGGCAGACCTACAATGAGCAGTTCTTC
TRBJ2-2 | NA | NA | TRBV18 | CASSPSQGNAGELFF | TGTGCCAGCTCACCAAGTCAGGGGAACGCCGGGGAGCTGTTTTTT
TRBJ1-2 | NA | TRBD1 | TRBV7-9 | CASSSQGATNYGYTF | TGTGCCAGCAGCTCACAGGGGGCAACTAACTATGGCTACACCTTC
TRBJ1-2 | NA | NA | TRBV10-3 | CAATGQHNYGYTF | TGTGCCGCCACCGGCCAACATAACTATGGCTACACCTTC
TRBJ1-1 | NA | NA | TRBV5-6 | CASSAYTEAFF | TGTGCCAGCAGCGCTTACACTGAAGCTTTCTTT
TRBJ1-2 | once | NA | TRBV10-3 | CAISEVQGNYGYTF | TGTGCCATCAGTGAGGTCCAGGGCAACTATGGCTACACCTTC
TRBJ1-1 | NA | NA | TRBV12-3/TRBV12-4 | CASRPGKNTEAFF | TGTGCCAGCAGGCCGGGTAAGAACACTGAAGCTTTCTTT
TRBJ1-4 | NA | NA | TRBV2 | CASSGEATNEKLFF | TGTGCCAGCAGTGGGGAGGCAACTAATGAAAAACTGTTTTTT
TRBJ1-2 | NA | NA | TRBV19 | CASTRYGAKEEGYTF | TGTGCCAGTACCAGATATGGGGCGAAGGAGGAAGGCTACACCTTC
TRBJ2-7 | NA | NA | TRBV4-1 | CASSQGWGLGTEQYF | TGCGCCAGCAGCCAAGGGTGGGGGCTGGGTACCGAGCAGTACTTC
TRBJ2-4 | NA | NA | TRBV15 | CATSRGGQNLAKNIQYF | TGTGCCACCAGCAGAGGTGGACAGAACCTAGCCAAAAACATTCAGTACTTC
TRBJ2-7 | NA | TRBD2 | TRBV18 | CASSPPGRGLGEQYF | TGTGCCAGCTCACCACCGGGGAGGGGACTGGGCGAGCAGTACTTC
TRBJ1-2 | NA | NA | TRBV4-2 | CASSLETGYGYTF | TGTGCCAGCAGCCTAGAGACGGGCTATGGCTACACCTTC
TRBJ1-3 | NA | NA | TRBV11-3 | CASSLGGGGSSGNTIYF | TGTGCCAGCAGCTTAGGAGGTGGAGGGAGCTCTGGAAACACCATATATTTT
TRBJ1-2 | NA | NA | TRBV12-3/TRBV12-4 | CASSDPGYGYTF | TGTGCCAGCAGCGATCCCGGCTATGGCTACACCTTC
TRBJ1-2 | once | NA | TRBV28 | CASIDTGNYGYTF | TGTGCCAGCATTGATACAGGGAACTATGGCTACACCTTC
TRBJ2-2 | few | TRBD1 | TRBV2 | CASIGTGGNTGELFF | TGTGCCAGCATTGGGACAGGGGGCAACACCGGGGAGCTGTTTTTT
TRBJ1-1 | NA | TRBD1 | TRBV5-1 | CASSPGQQGSEAFF | TGCGCCAGCAGCCCGGGACAGCAGGGCTCTGAAGCTTTCTTT
TRBJ1-1 | NA | NA | TRBV30 | CAWSVYGNTEAFF | TGTGCCTGGAGTGTATACGGGAACACTGAAGCTTTCTTT
TRBJ1-1 | NA | NA | TRBV28 | CASSFRLVVTEAFF | TGTGCCAGCAGTTTTAGGTTGGTGGTCACTGAAGCTTTCTTT
TRBJ1-2 | NA | TRBD1 | TRBV24-1 | CATSDGQGYGYTF | TGTGCCACCAGTGATGGACAGGGCTATGGCTACACCTTC
TRBJ1-2 | NA | NA | TRBV6-6 | CASSLHGNNYGYTF | TGTGCCAGCAGTCTCCACGGGAACAACTATGGCTACACCTTC
TRBJ2-1 | medium-sized | TRBD1 | TRBV5-6 | CASSPLTGAHEQFF | TGTGCCAGCAGCCCCTTGACAGGGGCACATGAGCAGTTCTTC
TRBJ1-5 | NA | NA | TRBV13 | CASSLGPVVDNQPQHF | TGTGCCAGCAGCTTAGGCCCGGTTGTGGACAATCAGCCCCAGCATTTT
TRBJ2-1 | NA | NA | TRBV10-3 | CAISDSGLSYNEQFF | TGTGCCATCAGTGACTCAGGGCTCTCCTACAATGAGCAGTTCTTC